The following is a T cell receptor (beta chain) sequence with its context. The record originates from a study of T cell changes during pregnancy in multiple sclerosis. The CDR3 is 14 residues long. Per the germline V gene, CDR1 is LNHDA and CDR2 is SQIVND (reference sequence). With 4 bases removed from V and 4 bases from J, the gap between germline ends came to 13 bases. Profiled with immunoSEQ multiplex PCR; TCRdb holds only in-frame clones, not every one. The repertoire holds under 80,000 clones, with approximately 92% as singletons. This TCR derives from a female donor in good health, enrolled as a control in a pregnancy study. The rearrangement links TRBV19 to TRBJ1-1, with TRBD1 as a possible D gene (6 bases). The material sequenced was peripheral blood, taken after pregnancy. CDR3 protein: CASSTTGLGTEAFF. The CDR3 DNA is TGTGCCAGTAGTACCACAGGGTTGGGCACTGAAGCTTTCTTT.